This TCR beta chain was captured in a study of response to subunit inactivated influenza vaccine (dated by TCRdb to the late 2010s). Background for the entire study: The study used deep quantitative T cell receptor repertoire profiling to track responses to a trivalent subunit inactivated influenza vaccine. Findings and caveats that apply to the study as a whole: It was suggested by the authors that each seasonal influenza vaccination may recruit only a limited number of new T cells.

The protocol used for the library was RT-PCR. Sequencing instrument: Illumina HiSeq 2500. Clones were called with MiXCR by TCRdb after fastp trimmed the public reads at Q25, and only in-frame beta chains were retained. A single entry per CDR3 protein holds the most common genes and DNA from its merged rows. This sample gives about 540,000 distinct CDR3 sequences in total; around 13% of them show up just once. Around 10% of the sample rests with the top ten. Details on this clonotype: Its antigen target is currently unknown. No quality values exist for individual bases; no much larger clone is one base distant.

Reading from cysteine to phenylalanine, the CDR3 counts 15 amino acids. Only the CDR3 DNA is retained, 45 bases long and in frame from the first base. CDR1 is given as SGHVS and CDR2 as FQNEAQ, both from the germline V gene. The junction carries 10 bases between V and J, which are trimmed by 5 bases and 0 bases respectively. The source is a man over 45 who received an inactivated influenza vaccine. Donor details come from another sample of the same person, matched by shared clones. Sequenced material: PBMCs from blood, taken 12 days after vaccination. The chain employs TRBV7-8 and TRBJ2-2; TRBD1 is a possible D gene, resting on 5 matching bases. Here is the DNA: TGTGCCAGCAGCGGGGCACCGACGAACACCGGGGAGCTGTTTTTT. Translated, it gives CASSGAPTNTGELFF.